The TCR beta chain described here comes from a study of blood T cell repertoires in COVID-19. Study-wide background: Researchers got acute and convalescent COVID-19 samples from the United States, Italy and Spain.

In the original analysis: Estimation of nucleated cell counts relied on the amplification of reference gene primers. Assay used: immunoSEQ multiplex PCR; TCRdb lists only in-frame clones, some missing. Clone size and V and J calls were adopted from that table, with D and trimming inferred from the DNA. Of fewer than 300,000 clones listed, around nine tenths are singletons. Trimming took off 6 bases at V and 4 bases at J, with 18 bases between the two ends. From germline, CDR1 is MRHNA and CDR2 SNTAGT. The CDR3 is 15 residues long. This chain connects TRBV6-4 to TRBJ1-1; D gene uncertain. What was sequenced was peripheral blood. The source is a man aged 30-40 years with acute or convalescent COVID-19. CDR3 sequence (DNA): TGTGCCAGCAGCGTCGCGTTGGGCCCCACCACTGAAGCTTTCTTT. Its protein product is CASSVALGPTTEAFF.